This TCR beta chain originates from a study of identifying expanded T cells in peripheral blood. Study-wide findings and caveats: Roughly two-week clone count variance significantly increased as total template count grew. Technical replicates showed approximately 1.2 changed clones; two weeks about 16; four weeks 19.

Sequencing was performed with immunoSEQ multiplex PCR; in TCRdb, only in-frame clones are kept and a portion is missing. Of 120,000 or so clones in the sample, about four fifths were seen once. Points on this clone: The target antigen is unknown.

Looked up from germline, CDR1 is SGHVS and CDR2 is FQNEAQ. This CDR3 is 12 amino acids long. The trim removed 3 bases at V and 6 bases at J, leaving 2 bases unmatched. Collection occurred without any documented infections or immune events in donors. This chain connects TRBV7-8 to TRBJ2-7; 7 bases are a match to TRBD1. Sequencing input: blood. The sequence came from a person between 18 and 75 years old in good health. The CDR3 is CASSFNRGEQYF. The CDR3 DNA reads TGTGCCAGCAGCTTTAACAGGGGCGAGCAGTACTTC.